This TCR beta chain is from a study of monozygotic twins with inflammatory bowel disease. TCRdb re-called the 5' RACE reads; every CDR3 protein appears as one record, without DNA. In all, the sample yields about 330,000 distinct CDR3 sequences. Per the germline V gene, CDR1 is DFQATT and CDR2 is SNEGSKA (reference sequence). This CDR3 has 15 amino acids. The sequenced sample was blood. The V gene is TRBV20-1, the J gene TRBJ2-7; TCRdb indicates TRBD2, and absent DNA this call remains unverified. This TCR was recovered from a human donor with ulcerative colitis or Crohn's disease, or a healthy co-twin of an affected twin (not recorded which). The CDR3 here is CSANPPGLAGNEQYF.